This T cell receptor beta chain was sequenced for a study of shared clonotypes between healthy human individuals (TCRdb year 2020). Looking at the study overall: The cohort comprised a couple of women and a few men aged 18 to 49 years. Per donor, three plates each were used for CD4 naive and CD4 memory, two for CD8 naive, and one for CD8 memory. To estimate repertoire size and how much clonotype sharing occurs between individuals, the study deeply sequenced the blood TCR repertoires of about five healthy adults. Libraries were prepared and TCR repertoires were sequenced by different laboratories using diverse techniques, in order to increase sequencing depth and limit assay-specific biases. Leukapheresis yielded between about 0.94 and 9.5 billion PBMCs per donor. Broader findings and caveats from the paper: Incomplete sequencing was indicated by rarefaction of sorted-subset datasets, despite the large sequencing depth. Pairwise subsampling led to the expectation that sequencing depth would affect the degree of clonotype sharing among donors. Naive subsets generally had larger estimated clonotype richness than memory subsets. Approximately 4.8% of naive CD4, approximately 3.7% of naive CD8, around 2.3% of memory CD4, and 0.4% of memory CD8 clonotypes were shared across several donors. Sampling was restricted to blood, and TCR repertoires in tissue are likely to differ from TCR repertoires in blood. The small number of donors limited the genetic and exposure-history diversity represented. Compared with non-shared clonotypes, the clonotypes found in all four sorted-subset donors had higher generation probabilities.

For the CD8 naive samples, CD45RO-negative cells were positively selected for CCR7, yielding a CD45RA+CCR7+ population from which TemRA cells were excluded. The donors were healthy, HIV-negative adults who had no recently reported acute infections or vaccinations. Every donor was a Caucasian adult residing in Nashville, Tennessee, USA. Blood was obtained by leukapheresis, after which PBMCs were separated by Ficoll-Histopaque density gradient centrifugation and cryopreserved in liquid nitrogen vapor phase. Analytical flow cytometry was used to check the purity and quantity of every magnetically sorted T cell population. Genomic DNA was isolated from each sorted fraction and quantified by UV absorbance on a Nanodrop 2000c. CDR1 and CDR2 are drawn from the germline V gene: MDHEN, SYDVKM. The CDR3 spans 17 residues, from the cysteine through the phenylalanine. Only CDR3 DNA is held: 51 bases, read in frame from base 1. Relative to germline, V is 6 bases shorter and J is 2 bases shorter, with 21 bases between their ends.

TCR CDR3 regions were amplified from genomic DNA by multiplex PCR using the deep immunoSEQ assay. Genomic DNA extracted from each cell subset was distributed evenly over all wells of several immunoSEQ 96-well plates, and each plate served as one replicate. For sorted subsets, 200 to 250 ng genomic DNA, equal to about 30,000 T cell genomes, was loaded into each replicate PCR. Purified libraries were quantified with a Qubit 3.0 fluorometer, sized on a Bioanalyzer 2100, and re-quantified with the KAPA Library Quantification kit. Every immunoSEQ 96-well plate was sequenced on a dedicated single-read 150-cycle Illumina NextSeq 550 flow cell. The paper's data handling went like this. Because the immunoSEQ output included only junctional sequences and no quality scores, the filtering could not be the same as the filtering used for full-length reads. Sequences were annotated with PyIR, a Python wrapper for IgBLAST v1.9, and V/J genes and CDR3 were assigned using IMGT germline references. Any read was removed if the V/J assignment was weak (E-value above 1e-6), the CDR3 was missing, or the read contained stop codons, out-of-frame junctions, or ambiguous translated residues. V3J clonotypes were defined as sequences sharing an identical inferred V gene, J gene, and CDR3 amino acid sequence. Percentage overlap between repertoires was calculated by dividing the number of shared unique clonotypes by the size of the smaller repertoire. RTK rarefaction, the Chao1 estimator, and Recon v2.1 estimates of unobserved clonotypes were used to assess repertoire richness. For all TCRbeta clonotypes obtained by the gDNA method from a few donors, generation probabilities were computed with OLGA. TCRdb's version of the immuneACCESS table is confined to in-frame rearrangements and falls short of the full clone set. An unresolved V gene accounts for under half of the shortfall where checked; the remainder is of unknown origin. For V, J and clone size, that table is used; D and trimming come from the DNA. In all, the sample holds under 850,000 clones, and about 91% of those were seen once. In total, the top ten clones hold approximately 25% of the sample.

About this clone itself: Its antigen is still unknown. Per-base qualities were not stored, and no clone one base away is much larger.

The sequence was collected from a man in his thirties or forties in good health. Sequencing was carried out using naive CD8+ T cells sorted from blood. Interpreted using the paper, the cell subset or site label stands for: CD45RA+CCR7+. The sequence joins TRBV28 to TRBJ2-3; the D gene identity is not certain. The sequence in DNA is TGTGCCAGCAGCCGGCGATTTGAGCTCCAACCCACAGATACGCAGTATTTT. Translated, this is CASSRRFELQPTDTQYF.